The 16 T cell receptor beta chains presented below share a single source sample, sequenced in a study of cytomegalovirus exposure and HLA in healthy donors (dated by TCRdb to 2017 to 2019). Library prep was done by the immunoSEQ multiplex PCR assay. For the multiplex PCR, a mixture combining 60 forward primers for TCR Vbeta segments and 13 reverse primers for TCR Jbeta segments was used. In TCRdb, the immuneACCESS table is reduced to in-frame sequences with V and J assigned. These tables do not hold every clone; where another copy was compared, an unresolved V gene accounts for under half, and the others remain unexplained. The sample table contains 200,000 or so clones; only one count was recorded for about 83% of them. 4.5% to 7.5% of the sample comes from the top ten. What was sequenced was PBMCs. The receptor source for this set is a woman aged 25 to 39 in good health and CMV-seropositive.

The V and J genes are TRBV27 and TRBJ2-3, with a weak D call TRBD2 (5 bases). The germline V and J ends were trimmed by 8 bases and 1 base, with 10 bases remaining between them. The CDR3 is 13 amino acids. Per germline, CDR1 MNHEY and CDR2 SMNVEV (reference sequence). The DNA of the CDR3 is TGTGCCAGCCCCCACGGGGGCACAGATACGCAGTATTTT. Encoded protein: CASPHGGTDTQYF.

This clone has only one observation. This chain joins TRBV5-6 and TRBJ2-1; possibly TRBD1 for D (6 bases). Germline V gene data show CDR1 as SGHDT and CDR2 as YYEEEE. Trimming stripped 4 bases from V and 8 bases from J, with 10 bases between. This CDR3 comprises 12 residues. CDR3 DNA sequence: TGTGCCAGCAGCAAGGGACATCATGAGCAGTTCTTC. The encoded protein is CASSKGHHEQFF.

The chain joins TRBV5-1 to TRBJ2-3; 14 positions agree with TRBD2. Germline V CDR1 and CDR2: SGHRS, YFSETQ. The CDR3 sequence is 15 residues long. V lost 2 bases, J lost 6 bases, and 2 bases stayed unmatched. CDR3 coding DNA: TGCGCCAGCAGCTTCCGGACTAGCGGGGGGGATACGCAGTATTTT. This sequence encodes CASSFRTSGGDTQYF.

The V and J genes are TRBV7-2 and TRBJ2-5; D call uncertain. The CDR3 loop spans 12 amino acids. The germline gives CDR1 SGHTA, CDR2 FQGNSA. Trimming stripped 5 bases from V and 3 bases from J, with 7 bases between. The CDR3 loop is CASSETKETQYF. The DNA of the CDR3 is TGTGCCAGCAGCGAGACAAAAGAGACCCAGTACTTC. The variable domain in full, completed from reference TRBV7-2 and TRBJ2-5, reads GAGVSQSPSNKVTEKGKDVELRCDPISGHTALYWYRQSLGQGLEFLIYFQGNSAPDKSGLPSDRFSAERTGGSVSTLTIQRTQQEDSAVYLCASSETKETQYFGPGTRLLVL.

This chain connects TRBV13 to TRBJ1-2; the match to TRBD1 covers 7 bases. V was pared by 2 bases and J by 3 bases, with 9 bases of the junction left unmatched. This CDR3 has 16 residues. Germline V gene data show CDR1 as PRHDT and CDR2 as FYEKMQ (reference sequence). The DNA for the CDR3 is TGTGCCAGCAGCTTACGCTATCCCGGGACAGACTATGGCTACACCTTC. Translation gives CASSLRYPGTDYGYTF.

This clone was recorded once. The rearrangement links TRBV2 to TRBJ1-2; TRBD1 is a possible D gene (6 bases). Trimming removed 3 bases from V and 5 bases from J, with 13 bases in between. The germline gives CDR1 SNHLY, CDR2 FYNNEI. The CDR3 covers 14 residues. The CDR3, as DNA: TGTGCCAGCAGTGACGCCAGGGGTCGGTATGGCTACACCTTC. Translated: CASSDARGRYGYTF.

The CDR3 loop is CASKGAGLLYEQYF. DNA for the CDR3: TGTGCCAGCAAGGGCGCGGGCCTGCTTTACGAGCAGTACTTC. V is TRBV2 and J is TRBJ2-7, with D perhaps matching TRBD2 (5 bases). V was cut by 7 bases and J by 4 bases, with 17 bases left in between. Per the germline V gene, CDR1 is SNHLY and CDR2 is FYNNEI. The CDR3 is 14 amino acids.

This chain connects TRBV5-6 to TRBJ2-5; 15 bases agree with TRBD2. CDR1 and CDR2 (germline): SGHDT, YYEEEE. With V trimmed by 4 bases and J by 3 bases, 1 base remained unmatched. The CDR3 is 15 amino acids. The CDR3 region has the DNA TGTGCCAGCAGCAGGACTAGCGGGGGGGAAGAGACCCAGTACTTC. It codes for CASSRTSGGEETQYF.

The V gene is TRBV6-5, the J gene TRBJ2-7; 16 bases fit TRBD2. Germline loops: CDR1 MNHEY, CDR2 SVGAGI. The CDR3 length is 15 residues. V lost 2 bases, J lost 7 bases, and 2 bases stayed unmatched. The CDR3 DNA follows: TGTGCCAGCAGTTACGTGGGACTAGCGGGAGGGGAGCAGTACTTC. It codes for CASSYVGLAGGEQYF.

This clone was recorded once. The chain employs TRBV4-1 and TRBJ1-4; the D is unclear. Trimming took 3 bases from V and 0 from J, leaving 5 bases between them. CDR3 length equals 14 residues. CDR1 is MGHRA, CDR2 YSYEKL, per germline. CDR3 loop: CASSHQTTNEKLFF. CDR3 nucleotides: TGCGCCAGCAGCCATCAGACAACTAATGAAAAACTGTTTTTT.

The CDR3: CASSMRVLGYGYTF. The CDR3 region has the DNA TGTGCCAGTAGTATGAGGGTTTTGGGCTATGGCTACACCTTC. The V gene is TRBV19, the J gene TRBJ1-2; no clear D. Trimming took off 3 bases at V and 4 bases at J, with 12 bases between the two ends. The CDR3 totals 14 residues. Germline-derived CDR1 and CDR2 are LNHDA and SQIVND (reference sequence). Together with reference TRBV19 and TRBJ1-2, the CDR3 gives the full variable domain: DGGITQSPKYLFRKEGQNVTLSCEQNLNHDAMYWYRQDPGQGLRLIYYSQIVNDFQKGDIAEGYSVSREKKESFPLTVTSAQKNPTAFYLCASSMRVLGYGYTFGSGTRLTVV.

This clone has at least ten counts. V is TRBV7-9 and J is TRBJ2-2; the D is unclear. In germline, CDR1 is SEHNR, CDR2 FQNEAQ (reference sequence). V lost 6 bases, J lost 3 bases, and 5 bases lay in between. The CDR3 totals 12 residues. The CDR3 DNA follows: TGTGCCAGCAGTAGTTACACCGGGGAGCTGTTTTTT. Protein sequence: CASSSYTGELFF.

The chain carries TRBV11-2 and TRBJ1-4; D unresolved. CDR1 is SGHAT, CDR2 FQNNGV, per germline. The CDR3 sequence is 16 residues long. V lost 0 bases to trimming and J lost 0 bases, with 8 bases between them. CDR3 in amino acids: CASSLDRVATNEKLFF. The CDR3 coding sequence is TGTGCCAGCAGCTTAGACCGAGTTGCAACTAATGAAAAACTGTTTTTT.

The V gene is TRBV5-6, the J gene TRBJ2-2, with 7 bases aligning to TRBD2. V dropped 2 bases and J dropped 9; count of bases not matched to a gene: 10. This CDR3 region has 15 residues. Looked up from germline, CDR1 is SGHDT and CDR2 is YYEEEE. The DNA of the CDR3 is TGTGCCAGCAGCTTTTTCGGGACTATAACCCGGGAGCTGTTTTTT. Amino acid sequence: CASSFFGTITRELFF. Using reference TRBV5-6 and TRBJ2-2 for the parts outside the CDR3, the full variable domain is DAGVTQSPTHLIKTRGQQVTLRCSPKSGHDTVSWYQQALGQGPQFIFQYYEEEERQRGNFPDRFSGHQFPNYSSELNVNALLLGDSALYLCASSFFGTITRELFFGEGSRLTVL.

This clone was picked up one time. The J gene is TRBJ2-5, the V gene TRBV5-1; no definite D call. CDR1 and CDR2 (germline): SGHRS, YFSETQ. Trimming removed 6 bases from V and 4 bases from J, with 13 bases in between. The CDR3 covers 13 residues. CDR3 in DNA: TGCGCCAGCACCCTGGGCAGTGGAGAGACCCAGTACTTC. Amino acids: CASTLGSGETQYF.

In DNA form, the CDR3 reads TGCGCCAGCAGGGGACAGATTAATGAAAAACTGTTTTTT. Translation gives CASRGQINEKLFF. The chain is built from TRBV5-1 and TRBJ1-4, with 7 positions matching TRBD1. The CDR3 extends over 13 amino acids. Germline CDR1 reads SGHRS; CDR2 reads YFSETQ. J lost 4 bases, V lost 5 bases, and 2 bases had no gene match.